This T cell receptor (beta chain) was identified during a study of regulatory T cells in long-lasting Graves disease. Specified time point: persistent/refractory GD, antithyroid drugs over 5 years with positive TRAb. Preparation of the TCR library used RNA extracted from PBMCs. Each patient gave Nine milliliters of EDTA-anticoagulated peripheral blood. Deletions cut 4 bases from V and 2 bases from J, with 6 bases between. The germline CDR1 and CDR2 sequences are SEHNR and FQNEAQ (reference sequence). This CDR3 is 13 amino acids long. To make TCR beta libraries, researchers used iRepertoire HTBI primers and Arm-PCR of CDR3 regions. One entry per CDR3 protein results from TCRdb running MiXCR on the multiplex PCR reads. The sample shows 400,000 to 500,000 distinct CDR3 sequences, 20% to 25% of them seen only once.

Material: peripheral blood mononuclear cells (PBMCs), obtained when the disease was refractory, from a patient treated with antithyroid drugs. This receptor was taken from a female donor with Graves disease. The chain couples TRBV7-9 to TRBJ1-5; D not resolved. The CDR3 sequence is CASSYQGNQPQHF. The CDR3 nucleotides read TGTGCCAGCAGCTATCAAGGCAATCAGCCCCAGCATTTT.